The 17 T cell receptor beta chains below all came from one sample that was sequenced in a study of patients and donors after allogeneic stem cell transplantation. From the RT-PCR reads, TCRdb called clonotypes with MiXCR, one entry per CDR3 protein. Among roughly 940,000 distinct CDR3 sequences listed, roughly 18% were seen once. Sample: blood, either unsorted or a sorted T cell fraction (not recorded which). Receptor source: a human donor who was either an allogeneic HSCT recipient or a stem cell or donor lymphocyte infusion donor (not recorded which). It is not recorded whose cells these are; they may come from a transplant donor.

The CDR3 DNA reads TGTGCCAGCAGCTTAAGAAATACGGGGAATGGCCAGTTCGACACTGAAGCTTTCTTT. It specifies CASSLRNTGNGQFDTEAFF. V is TRBV11-2 and J is TRBJ1-1, with unresolved D. The CDR3 covers 19 residues. Trimming pared 2 bases from V and 3 bases from J, leaving 25 bases between. Germline V lookup: CDR1 SGHAT, CDR2 FQNNGV.

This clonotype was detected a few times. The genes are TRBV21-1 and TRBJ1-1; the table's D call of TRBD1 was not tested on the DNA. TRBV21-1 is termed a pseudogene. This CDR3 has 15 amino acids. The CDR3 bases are TGTGCCAGCAGCAAAGGGGGCACCCGGGTCACTGAAGCTTTCTTT. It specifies CASSKGGTRVTEAFF.

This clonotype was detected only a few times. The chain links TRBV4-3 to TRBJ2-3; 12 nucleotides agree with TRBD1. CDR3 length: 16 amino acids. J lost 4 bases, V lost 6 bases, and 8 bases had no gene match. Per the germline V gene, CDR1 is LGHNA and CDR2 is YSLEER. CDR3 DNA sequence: TGCGCCAGCAGTCGCGGGACAGGGGGCACGTCAGATACGCAGTATTTT. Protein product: CASSRGTGGTSDTQYF.

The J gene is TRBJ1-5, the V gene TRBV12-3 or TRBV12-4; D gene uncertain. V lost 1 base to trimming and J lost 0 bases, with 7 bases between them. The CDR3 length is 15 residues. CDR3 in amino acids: CASSLGWNSNQPQHF. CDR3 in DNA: TGTGCCAGCAGTTTAGGCTGGAATAGCAATCAGCCCCAGCATTTT.

The CDR3 DNA reads TGTGCCAGCAGGAATAGCGGGAGCTCCTACGAGCAGTACTTC. Amino acid sequence: CASRNSGSSYEQYF. The chain is built from TRBV6-1 and TRBJ2-7; 9 bases line up with TRBD2. V was pared by 6 bases and J by 0 bases, with 3 bases of the junction left unmatched. The CDR3 runs 14 residues. Germline V gene lookup returns CDR1 MNHNS and CDR2 SASEGT.

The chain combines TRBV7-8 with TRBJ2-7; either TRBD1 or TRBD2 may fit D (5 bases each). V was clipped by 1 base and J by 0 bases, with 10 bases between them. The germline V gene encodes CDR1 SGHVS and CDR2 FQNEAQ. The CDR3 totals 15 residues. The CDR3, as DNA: TGTGCCAGCAGCTTAGGAGGGGTCTACTCCTACGAGCAGTACTTC. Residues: CASSLGGVYSYEQYF.

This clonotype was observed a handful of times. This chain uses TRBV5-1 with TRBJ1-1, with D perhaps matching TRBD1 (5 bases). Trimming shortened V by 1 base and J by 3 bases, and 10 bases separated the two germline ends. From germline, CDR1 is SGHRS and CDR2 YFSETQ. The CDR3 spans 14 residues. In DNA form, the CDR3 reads TGCGCCAGCAGCTTGAGGGGTACGCACACTGAAGCTTTCTTT. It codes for CASSLRGTHTEAFF.

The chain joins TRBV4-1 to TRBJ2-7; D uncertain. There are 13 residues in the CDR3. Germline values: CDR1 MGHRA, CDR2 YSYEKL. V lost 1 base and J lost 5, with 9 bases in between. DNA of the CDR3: TGCGCCAGCAGCCAAGTGAGATTCAACGAGCAGTACTTC. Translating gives CASSQVRFNEQYF.

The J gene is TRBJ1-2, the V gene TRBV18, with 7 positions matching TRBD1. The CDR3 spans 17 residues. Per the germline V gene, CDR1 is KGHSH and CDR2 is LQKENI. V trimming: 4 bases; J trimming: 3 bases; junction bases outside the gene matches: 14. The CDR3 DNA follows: TGTGCCAGCTCACTAAAGCCTCCGACAGGGTTTCACTATGGCTACACCTTC. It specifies CASSLKPPTGFHYGYTF.

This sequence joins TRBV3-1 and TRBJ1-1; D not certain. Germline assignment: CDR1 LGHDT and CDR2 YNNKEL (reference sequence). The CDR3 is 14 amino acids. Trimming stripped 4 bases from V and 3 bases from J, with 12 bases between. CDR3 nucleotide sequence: TGTGCCAGCAGCCCGGATCGGACTTACACTGAAGCTTTCTTT. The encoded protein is CASSPDRTYTEAFF.

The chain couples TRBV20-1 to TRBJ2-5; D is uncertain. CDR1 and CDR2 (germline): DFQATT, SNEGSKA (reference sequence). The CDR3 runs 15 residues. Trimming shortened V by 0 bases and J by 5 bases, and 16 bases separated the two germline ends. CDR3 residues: CSARDQVDVWETQYF. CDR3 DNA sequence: TGCAGTGCTAGAGATCAGGTGGACGTTTGGGAGACCCAGTACTTC.

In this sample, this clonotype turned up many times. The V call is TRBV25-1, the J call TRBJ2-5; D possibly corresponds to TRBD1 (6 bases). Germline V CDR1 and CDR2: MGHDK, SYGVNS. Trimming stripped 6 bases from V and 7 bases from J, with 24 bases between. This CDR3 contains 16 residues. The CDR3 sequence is CASSFQTGGTIGTQYF. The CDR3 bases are TGTGCCAGCAGCTTCCAGACAGGAGGAACGATCGGGACCCAGTACTTC. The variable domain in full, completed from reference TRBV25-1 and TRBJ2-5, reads EADIYQTPRYLVIGTGKKITLECSQTMGHDKMYWYQQDPGMELHLIHYSYGVNSTEKGDLSSESTVSRIRTEHFPLTLESARPSHTSQYLCASSFQTGGTIGTQYFGPGTRLLVL.

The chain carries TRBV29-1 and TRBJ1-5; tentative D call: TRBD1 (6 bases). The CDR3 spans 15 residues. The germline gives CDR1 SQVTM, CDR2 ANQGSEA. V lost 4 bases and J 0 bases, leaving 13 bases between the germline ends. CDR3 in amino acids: CSVGRTVHSNQPQHF. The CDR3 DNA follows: TGCAGCGTTGGACGGACAGTTCATAGCAATCAGCCCCAGCATTTT.

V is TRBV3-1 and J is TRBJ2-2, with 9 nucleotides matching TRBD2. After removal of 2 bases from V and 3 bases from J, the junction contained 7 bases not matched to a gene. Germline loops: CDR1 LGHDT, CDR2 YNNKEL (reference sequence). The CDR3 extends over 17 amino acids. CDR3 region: CASSQLGGGAHTGELFF. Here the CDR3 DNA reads TGTGCCAGCAGCCAACTTGGCGGGGGGGCCCACACCGGGGAGCTGTTTTTT.

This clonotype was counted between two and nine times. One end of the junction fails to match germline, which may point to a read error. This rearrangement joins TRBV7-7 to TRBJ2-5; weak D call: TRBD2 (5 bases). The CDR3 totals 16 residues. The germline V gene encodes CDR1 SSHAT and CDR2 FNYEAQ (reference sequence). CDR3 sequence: CASSLGLAPYQETQYF. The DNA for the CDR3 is TGTGCTAGCAGCTTAGGGCTAGCTCCTTACCAAGAGACCCAGTACTTC.

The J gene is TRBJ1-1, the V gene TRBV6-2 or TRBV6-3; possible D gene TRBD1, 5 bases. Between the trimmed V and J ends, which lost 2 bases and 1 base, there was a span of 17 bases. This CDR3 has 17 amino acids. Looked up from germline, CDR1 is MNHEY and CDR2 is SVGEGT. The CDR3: CASSYPGQGPRNTEAFF. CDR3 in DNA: TGTGCCAGCAGTTACCCGGGGCAGGGTCCACGGAACACTGAAGCTTTCTTT.

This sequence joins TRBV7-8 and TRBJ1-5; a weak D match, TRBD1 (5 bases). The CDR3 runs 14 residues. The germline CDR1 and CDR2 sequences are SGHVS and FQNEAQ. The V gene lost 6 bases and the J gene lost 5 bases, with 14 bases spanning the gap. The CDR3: CASRLSGFDQPQHF. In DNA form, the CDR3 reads TGTGCCAGCAGATTGTCAGGGTTCGATCAGCCCCAGCATTTT.